This TCR beta chain was observed in a study of T cell repertoires in cytomegalovirus infection. This clonotype was seen a handful of times. Its matching antigen is unknown. MiXCR, run by TCRdb on the reads, gives a single entry per CDR3 protein. Seen here are some 940,000 distinct CDR3 sequences, 25% to 40% observed once, and the top ten hold around 15%. Broader study findings: The ex vivo response was dominated by HLA-C-restricted CMV-specific TCR beta clonotypes.

In germline, CDR1 is SNHLY, CDR2 FYNNEI. This CDR3 comprises 13 residues. With 7 bases removed from V and 5 bases from J, the gap between germline ends came to 12 bases. This specimen was cultured CD8+ T cells from PBMCs, taken from culture after CMV antigen stimulation. This clonotype was obtained from a human donor in good health (CMV status not recorded). Some clones in this sample may be carry-over from other donors' samples. This chain links TRBV2 with TRBJ2-1; maybe TRBD1 (6 bases). The CDR3 nucleotides are TGTGCCAGCAACAGGGCGGTGGACAATGAGCAGTTCTTC. This encodes CASNRAVDNEQFF.